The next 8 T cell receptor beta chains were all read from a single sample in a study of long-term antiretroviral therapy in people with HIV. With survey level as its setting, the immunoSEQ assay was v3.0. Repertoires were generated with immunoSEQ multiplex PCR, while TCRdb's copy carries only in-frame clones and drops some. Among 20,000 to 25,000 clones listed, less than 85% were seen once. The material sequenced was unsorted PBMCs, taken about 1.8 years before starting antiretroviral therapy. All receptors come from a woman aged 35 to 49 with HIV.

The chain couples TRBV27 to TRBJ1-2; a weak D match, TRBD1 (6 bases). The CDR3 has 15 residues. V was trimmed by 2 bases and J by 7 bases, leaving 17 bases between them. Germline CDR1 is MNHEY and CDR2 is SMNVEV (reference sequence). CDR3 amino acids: CASSLSLGQISGYTF. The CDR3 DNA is TGTGCCAGCAGTTTAAGTTTAGGACAGATCTCTGGCTACACCTTC.

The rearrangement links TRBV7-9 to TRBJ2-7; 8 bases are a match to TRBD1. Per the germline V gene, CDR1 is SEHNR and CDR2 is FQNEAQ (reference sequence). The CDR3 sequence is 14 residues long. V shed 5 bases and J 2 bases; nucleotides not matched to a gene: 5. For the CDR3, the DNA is TGTGCCAGCAGCACTTGGACAGGGCCCTACGAGCAGTACTTC. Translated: CASSTWTGPYEQYF.

The CDR3 loop reads CASSYRGDLGTDTQYF. For the CDR3, the DNA is TGTGCCAGCAGTTATCGGGGGGATCTGGGGACAGATACGCAGTATTTT. This chain joins TRBV6-5 and TRBJ2-3, with TRBD2 matching over 7 bases. The V segment lost 3 bases and the J segment 3 bases; nucleotides outside the gene matches: 9. The CDR3 consists of 16 residues. From germline, CDR1 is MNHEY and CDR2 SVGAGI.

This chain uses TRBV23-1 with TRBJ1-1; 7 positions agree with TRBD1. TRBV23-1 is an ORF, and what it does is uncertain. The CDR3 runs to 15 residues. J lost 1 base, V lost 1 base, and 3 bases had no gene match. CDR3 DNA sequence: TGCGCCAGCAGTCAATGGGGACAGCCGAACACTGAAGCTTTCTTT. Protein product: CASSQWGQPNTEAFF.

CDR3 residues: CASSPRPLNTEAFF. CDR3 DNA: TGTGCCAGCAGCCCCCGGCCCTTGAACACTGAAGCTTTCTTT. The V and J genes are TRBV9 and TRBJ1-1; D remains unclear. Germline lookup yields CDR1 SGDLS and CDR2 YYNGEE. CDR3 length: 14 residues. V lost 4 bases and J 0 bases, leaving 10 bases between the germline ends. Variable domain in full (rest from reference TRBV9 and TRBJ1-1): DSGVTQTPKHLITATGQRVTLRCSPRSGDLSVYWYQQSLDQGLQFLIQYYNGEERAKGNILERFSAQQFPDLHSELNLSSLELGDSALYFCASSPRPLNTEAFFGQGTRLTVV.

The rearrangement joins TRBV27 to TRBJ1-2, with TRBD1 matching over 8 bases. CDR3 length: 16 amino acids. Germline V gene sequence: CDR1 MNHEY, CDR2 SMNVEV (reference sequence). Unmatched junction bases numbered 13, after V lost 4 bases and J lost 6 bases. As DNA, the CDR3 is TGTGCCAGCAGTTGGAGTGGCGCCAGGGGGCGCGATGGCTACACCTTC. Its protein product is CASSWSGARGRDGYTF.

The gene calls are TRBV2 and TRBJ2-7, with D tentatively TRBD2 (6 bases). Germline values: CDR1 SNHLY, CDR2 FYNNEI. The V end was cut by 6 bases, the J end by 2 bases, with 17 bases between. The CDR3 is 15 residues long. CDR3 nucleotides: TGTGCCAGCAGCCCCACCGGGACTGTTGCCTACGAGCAGTACTTC. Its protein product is CASSPTGTVAYEQYF.

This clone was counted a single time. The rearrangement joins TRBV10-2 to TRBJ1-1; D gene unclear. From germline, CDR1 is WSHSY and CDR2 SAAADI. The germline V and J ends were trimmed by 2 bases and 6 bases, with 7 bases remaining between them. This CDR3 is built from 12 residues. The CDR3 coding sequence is TGCGCCAGCAGTGAGCTCGGACCTGAAGCTTTCTTT. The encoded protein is CASSELGPEAFF.